This T cell receptor (beta chain) was recovered during a study of T cell clonotyping in hematopoietic cell transplantation (dated by TCRdb to the early 2020s). Regarding the research as a whole: Recipient samples taken before transplant were collected after cytoreduction. A total of 120 to 150 blood samples were gathered in the study from under 40 consecutive transplant recipients along with their related donors. Recruitment of patients was conducted between late 2015 and early 2017, and follow-up was continued until September 2020 or death.

TCR beta CDR3 regions were amplified from genomic DNA with the immunoSEQ assay, a bias-controlled multiplex PCR using V- and J-specific primers. In a second PCR step, a proprietary barcode and Illumina adapter sequences were attached to the CDR3 amplicons. CDR3 libraries were sequenced on an Illumina MiSeq instrument. Turning to the authors' computational methods: Export and quality control were done with immunoSEQ Analyzer 3.0, while downstream analyses used R Bioconductor and Immunarch. Only productive rearrangements in the normalized downsampled data set were used to calculate repertoire metrics. In the normalized cohort, clonotypes with more than 5 templates were defined as pathologically expanded. The Inverse Simpson Index served as the measure of repertoire diversity. CMV-specificity analyses were carried out on the non-normalized data set to capture all clonotypes. In TCRdb, the immuneACCESS table is reduced to in-frame sequences with V and J assigned. These tables do not hold every clone; where another copy was compared, an unresolved V gene accounts for under half, and the others remain unexplained. V and J calls and clone size are those listed in that table; D and trimming were worked out from the DNA. Within this sample are about 27,000 clones, with 60% to 80% of them counted one time only. Jointly, the top ten make up about 6% of the sample.

Summary of the overall study and its limitations: The sample size was limited, and because cells were not sorted, the contributions of CD4 and CD8 repertoires could not be separated. Recipient TCR diversity fell after transplant, with pathologically expanded clonotypes rising progressively from day 30 to day 180. Just a small fraction of recipient repertoires overlapped with donor repertoires, and more than 97% appeared de novo at the given depth. Broader posttransplant TCR repertoire diversity was predicted by donor and pretransplant recipient Inverse Simpson Index values.

Sample time point, as interpreted from the label and publication: recipient sample about 28 days before transplant, after cytoreduction. Recipient blood was collected about 28 days before transplant and at days 30, 100 and 180 after transplant. Using Nuclei Lysis Solution, genomic DNA was extracted from unfractionated peripheral blood mononuclear cells that were either fresh or cryopreserved. Of note for this clone: The antigen this receptor binds is unknown. No much larger clone exists at a distance of one base, and base qualities are not known.

Taken from cysteine to phenylalanine, the CDR3 has 15 residues. The kept DNA is CDR3 alone, 45 bases in frame from the first base. CDR1 MDHEN and CDR2 SYDVKM are derived from the germline V gene. The V end loses 5 bases and the J end loses 3 bases, and a stretch of 14 bases separates them. The source of this sequence is a man aged 45-65 years with myelodysplastic syndrome. Some clones in this sample may be carry-over from other donors' samples. Material: peripheral blood mononuclear cells, obtained before stem cell transplant. The sequence joins TRBV28 to TRBJ2-4; D gene: possibly TRBD2, on 5 matching bases. The DNA sequence follows: TGTGCCAGCAGTCTCTCCGTGAGCGGCAAAAACATTCAGTACTTC. Its protein reads: CASSLSVSGKNIQYF.